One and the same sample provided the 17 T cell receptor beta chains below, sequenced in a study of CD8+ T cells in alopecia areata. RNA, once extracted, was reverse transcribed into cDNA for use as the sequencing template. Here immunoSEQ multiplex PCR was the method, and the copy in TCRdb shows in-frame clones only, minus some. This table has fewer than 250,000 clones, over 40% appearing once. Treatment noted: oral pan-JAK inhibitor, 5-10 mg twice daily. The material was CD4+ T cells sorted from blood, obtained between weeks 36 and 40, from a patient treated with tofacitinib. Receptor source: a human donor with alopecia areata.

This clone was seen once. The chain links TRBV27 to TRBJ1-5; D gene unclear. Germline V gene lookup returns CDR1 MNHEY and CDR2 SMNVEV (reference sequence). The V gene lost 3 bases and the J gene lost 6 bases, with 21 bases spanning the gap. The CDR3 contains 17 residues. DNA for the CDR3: TGTGCCAGCAGTTTTATCGCCCAACATGTACAGTCTCAGCCCCAGCATTTT. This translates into CASSFIAQHVQSQPQHF.

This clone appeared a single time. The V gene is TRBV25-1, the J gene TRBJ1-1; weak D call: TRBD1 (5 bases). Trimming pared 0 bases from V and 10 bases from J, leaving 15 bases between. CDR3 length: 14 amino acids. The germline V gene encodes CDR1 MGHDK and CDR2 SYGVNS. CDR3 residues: CASSEYTTRGGAFF. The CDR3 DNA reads TGTGCCAGCAGTGAATATACAACACGGGGGGGAGCTTTCTTT.

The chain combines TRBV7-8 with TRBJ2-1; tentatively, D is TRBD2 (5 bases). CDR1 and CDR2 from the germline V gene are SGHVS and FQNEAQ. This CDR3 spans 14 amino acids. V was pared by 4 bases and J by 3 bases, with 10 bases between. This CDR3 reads CASSSAGSYNEQFF. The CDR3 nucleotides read TGTGCCAGCAGCTCTGCTGGGAGCTACAATGAGCAGTTCTTC.

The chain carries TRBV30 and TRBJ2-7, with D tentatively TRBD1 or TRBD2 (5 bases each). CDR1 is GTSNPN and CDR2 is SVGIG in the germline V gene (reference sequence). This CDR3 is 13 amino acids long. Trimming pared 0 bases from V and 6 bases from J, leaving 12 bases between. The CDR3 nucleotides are TGTGCCTGGAGTGTAACAGGCCGGGGCGAGCAGTACTTC. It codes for CAWSVTGRGEQYF.

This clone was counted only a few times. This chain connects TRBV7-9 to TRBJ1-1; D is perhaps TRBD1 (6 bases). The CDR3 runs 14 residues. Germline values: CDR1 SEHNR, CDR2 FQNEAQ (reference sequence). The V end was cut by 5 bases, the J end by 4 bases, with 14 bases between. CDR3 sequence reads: CASSTMAGATEAFF. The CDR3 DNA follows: TGTGCCAGCAGCACGATGGCGGGGGCCACTGAAGCTTTCTTT.

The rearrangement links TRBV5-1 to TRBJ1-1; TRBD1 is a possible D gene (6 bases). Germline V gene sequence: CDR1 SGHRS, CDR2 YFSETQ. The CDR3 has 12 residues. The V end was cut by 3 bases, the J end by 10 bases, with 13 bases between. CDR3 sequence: CASSSSGGPAFF. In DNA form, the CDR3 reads TGCGCCAGCAGCTCCTCCGGGGGGCCAGCTTTCTTT. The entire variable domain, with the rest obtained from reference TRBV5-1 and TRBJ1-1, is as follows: KAGVTQTPRYLIKTRGQQVTLSCSPISGHRSVSWYQQTPGQGLQFLFEYFSETQRNKGNFPGRFSGRQFSNSRSEMNVSTLELGDSALYLCASSSSGGPAFFGQGTRLTVV.

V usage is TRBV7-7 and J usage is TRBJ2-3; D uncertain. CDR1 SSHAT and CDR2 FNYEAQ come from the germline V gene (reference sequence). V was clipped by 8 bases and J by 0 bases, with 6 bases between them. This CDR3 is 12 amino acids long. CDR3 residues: CASGPSTDTQYF. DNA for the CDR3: TGTGCCAGCGGGCCTAGCACAGATACGCAGTATTTT.

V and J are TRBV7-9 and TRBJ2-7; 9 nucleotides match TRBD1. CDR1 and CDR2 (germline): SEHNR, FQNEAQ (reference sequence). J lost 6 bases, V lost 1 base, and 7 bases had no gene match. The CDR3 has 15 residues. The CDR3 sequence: CASSLGDRVYGEQYF. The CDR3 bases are TGTGCCAGCAGCTTAGGGGACAGGGTATATGGCGAGCAGTACTTC. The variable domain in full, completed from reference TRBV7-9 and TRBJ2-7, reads DTGVSQNPRHKITKRGQNVTFRCDPISEHNRLYWYRQTLGQGPEFLTYFQNEAQLEKSRLLSDRFSAERPKGSFSTLEIQRTEQGDSAMYLCASSLGDRVYGEQYFGPGTRLTVT.

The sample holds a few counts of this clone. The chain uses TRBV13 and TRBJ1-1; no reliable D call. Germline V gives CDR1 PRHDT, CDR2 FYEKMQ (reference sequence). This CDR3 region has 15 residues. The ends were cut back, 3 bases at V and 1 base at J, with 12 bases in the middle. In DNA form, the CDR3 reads TGTGCCAGCAGCTTCCTCTCCGGGGAGAACACTGAAGCTTTCTTT. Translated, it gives CASSFLSGENTEAFF. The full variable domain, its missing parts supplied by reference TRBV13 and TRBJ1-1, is AAGVIQSPRHLIKEKRETATLKCYPIPRHDTVYWYQQGPGQDPQFLISFYEKMQSDKGSIPDRFSAQQFSDYHSELNMSSLELGDSALYFCASSFLSGENTEAFFGQGTRLTVV.

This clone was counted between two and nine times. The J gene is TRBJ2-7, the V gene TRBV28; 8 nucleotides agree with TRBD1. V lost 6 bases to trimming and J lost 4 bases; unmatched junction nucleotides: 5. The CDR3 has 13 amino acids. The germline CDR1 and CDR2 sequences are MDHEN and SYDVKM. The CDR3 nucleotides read TGTGCCAGCAGAGGGACAGGCTTATACGAGCAGTACTTC. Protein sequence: CASRGTGLYEQYF.

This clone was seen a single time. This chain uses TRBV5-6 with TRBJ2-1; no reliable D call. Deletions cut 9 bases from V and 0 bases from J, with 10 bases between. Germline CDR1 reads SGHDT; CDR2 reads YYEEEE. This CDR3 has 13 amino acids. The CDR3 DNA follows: TGTGCCACCTCACCATACTCCTACAATGAGCAGTTCTTC. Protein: CATSPYSYNEQFF.

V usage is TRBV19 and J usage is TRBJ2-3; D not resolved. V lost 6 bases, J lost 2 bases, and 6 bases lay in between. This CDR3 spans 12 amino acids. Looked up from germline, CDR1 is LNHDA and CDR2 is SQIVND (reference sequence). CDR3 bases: TGTGCCAGTAGCCCTACCACAGATACGCAGTATTTT. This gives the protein CASSPTTDTQYF.

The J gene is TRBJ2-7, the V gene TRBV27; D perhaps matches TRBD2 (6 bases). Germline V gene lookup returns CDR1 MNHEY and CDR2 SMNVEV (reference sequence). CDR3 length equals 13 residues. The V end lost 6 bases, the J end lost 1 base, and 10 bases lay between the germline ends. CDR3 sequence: CASSRDFSYEQYF. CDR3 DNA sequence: TGTGCCAGCAGCCGGGACTTTTCCTACGAGCAGTACTTC.

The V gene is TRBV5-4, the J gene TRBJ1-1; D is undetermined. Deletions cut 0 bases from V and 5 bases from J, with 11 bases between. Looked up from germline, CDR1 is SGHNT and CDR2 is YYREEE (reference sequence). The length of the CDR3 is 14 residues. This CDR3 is CASSLAGGWTEAFF. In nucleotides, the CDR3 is TGTGCCAGCAGCTTGGCAGGAGGGTGGACTGAAGCTTTCTTT.

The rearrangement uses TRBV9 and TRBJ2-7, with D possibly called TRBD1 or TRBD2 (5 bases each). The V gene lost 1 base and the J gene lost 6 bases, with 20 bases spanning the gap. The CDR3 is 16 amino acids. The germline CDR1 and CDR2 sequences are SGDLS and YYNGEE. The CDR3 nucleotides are TGTGCCAGCAGCGTAACCCCCGGGACGAGAAGCTCCGAGCAGTACTTC. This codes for CASSVTPGTRSSEQYF.

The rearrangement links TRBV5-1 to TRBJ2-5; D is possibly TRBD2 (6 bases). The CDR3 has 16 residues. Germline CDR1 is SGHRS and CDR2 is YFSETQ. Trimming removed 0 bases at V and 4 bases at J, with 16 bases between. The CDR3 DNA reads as TGCGCCAGCAGCTTGGACGTCCGGGGGAGGAGAGAGACCCAGTACTTC. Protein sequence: CASSLDVRGRRETQYF.

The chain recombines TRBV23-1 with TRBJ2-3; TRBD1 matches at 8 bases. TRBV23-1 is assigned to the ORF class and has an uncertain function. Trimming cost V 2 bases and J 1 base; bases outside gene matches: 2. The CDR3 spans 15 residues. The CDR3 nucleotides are TGCGCCAGCAGTCAAGGGACAGGCCGCACAGATACGCAGTATTTT. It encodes CASSQGTGRTDTQYF.